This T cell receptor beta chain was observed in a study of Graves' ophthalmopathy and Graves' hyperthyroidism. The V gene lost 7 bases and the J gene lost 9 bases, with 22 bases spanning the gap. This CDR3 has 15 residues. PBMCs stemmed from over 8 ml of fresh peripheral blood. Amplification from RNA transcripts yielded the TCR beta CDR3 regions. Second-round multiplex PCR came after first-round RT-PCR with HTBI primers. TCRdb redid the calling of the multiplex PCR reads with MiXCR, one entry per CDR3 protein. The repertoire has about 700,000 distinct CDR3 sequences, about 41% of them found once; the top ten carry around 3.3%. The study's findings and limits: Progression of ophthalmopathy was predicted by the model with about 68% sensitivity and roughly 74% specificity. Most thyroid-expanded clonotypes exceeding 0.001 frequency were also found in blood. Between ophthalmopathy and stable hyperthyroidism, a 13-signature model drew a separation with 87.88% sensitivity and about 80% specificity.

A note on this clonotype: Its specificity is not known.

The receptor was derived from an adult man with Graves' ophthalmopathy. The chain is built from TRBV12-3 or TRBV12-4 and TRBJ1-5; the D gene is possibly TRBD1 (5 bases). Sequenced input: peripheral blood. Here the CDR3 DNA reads TGTGCCAGCACAATAGGGGCCGCCAGATTGGGGCCCCAGCATTTT. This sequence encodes CASTIGAARLGPQHF.